The present T cell receptor (beta chain) was sequenced within a study of shared T cell receptors in the human thymus. The germline V gene has CDR1 PRHDT and CDR2 FYEKMQ (reference sequence). This CDR3 has 13 amino acids. The germline V and J ends were trimmed by 6 bases and 2 bases, with 11 bases remaining between them. Sequencing was performed with immunoSEQ multiplex PCR; in TCRdb, only in-frame clones are kept and a portion is missing. The table lists approximately 660,000 clones, approximately 88% of them singletons. A further study also used this sample, focusing on human thymus T cells.

The receptor was derived from a boy in the first two years of life with a congenital heart defect. What was sequenced was thymocytes. The rearrangement joins TRBV13 to TRBJ2-7; D is unclear. CDR3 bases: TGTGCCAGCAGTTACGCGGATCCCTACGAGCAGTACTTC. Translating gives CASSYADPYEQYF.